The 20 T cell receptor beta chains below come from one sample, sequenced in a study of blood T cell repertoires in COVID-19. Clones were read by immunoSEQ multiplex PCR, and TCRdb kept only the in-frame ones, dropping some. The sample includes around 200,000 clones, more than 80% of them seen just once. The specimen was PBMCs or T cells enriched from blood (not recorded which). The source of these receptors is a man aged 40-49 years who had recovered from COVID-19.

The chain combines TRBV7-8 with TRBJ1-2, with TRBD1 identical over 8 bases. CDR3 length equals 17 residues. V shed 0 bases, J shed 6 bases, and the junction held 12 bases outside the gene matches. Germline CDR1 SGHVS, CDR2 FQNEAQ. The CDR3 reads CASSLAEGRQGTHGYTF. The CDR3 region has the DNA TGTGCCAGCAGCTTAGCAGAGGGGAGACAGGGGACCCATGGCTACACCTTC.

The rearrangement joins TRBV5-1 to TRBJ2-1; D might be TRBD2 (7 bases). Per the germline V gene, CDR1 is SGHRS and CDR2 is YFSETQ. Trimming took off 1 base at V and 4 bases at J, with 12 bases between the two ends. The CDR3 sequence is 15 residues long. The CDR3 reads CASSLNGGLYNEQFF. CDR3 bases: TGCGCCAGCAGCTTGAACGGGGGGCTTTACAATGAGCAGTTCTTC.

This chain uses TRBV2 with TRBJ1-1, with 7 bases identical to TRBD1. V lost 3 bases to trimming and J lost 8 bases; unmatched junction nucleotides: 12. This CDR3 has 15 residues. The germline V gene has CDR1 SNHLY and CDR2 FYNNEI. CDR3 in DNA: TGTGCCAGCAGTGACTTCCAGGGGGACCGTGGAGAAGCTTTCTTT. Its translation is CASSDFQGDRGEAFF.

This clone showed up many times. The V call is TRBV21-1, the J call TRBJ2-5; the table gives TRBD2 as D, unverified against the DNA. TRBV21-1 has pseudogene status. The CDR3 extends over 13 amino acids. CDR3 loop: CASSTRPGETQYF. As DNA, the CDR3 is TGTGCCAGCAGCACTCGGCCGGGGGAGACCCAGTACTTC.

The chain couples TRBV19 to TRBJ1-1, with TRBD1 as a possible D gene (5 bases). V was shortened by 7 bases and J by 1 base, with 16 bases between the two germline ends. CDR3 size: 15 residues. From germline, CDR1 is LNHDA and CDR2 SQIVND (reference sequence). The CDR3 nucleotides are TGTGCCAGTATCCCAGTAAGGGGAAGGAACACTGAAGCTTTCTTT. Amino acid sequence: CASIPVRGRNTEAFF.

The rearrangement uses TRBV15 and TRBJ1-2, with TRBD1 matching over 7 bases. V was pared by 7 bases and J by 8 bases, with 13 bases of the junction left unmatched. CDR3 length: 14 amino acids. Germline V gene sequence: CDR1 LNHNV, CDR2 YYDKDF (reference sequence). In DNA form, the CDR3 reads TGTGCCACCAAGCTGGGACAGACAGGGTACGGCTACACCTTC. Encoded protein: CATKLGQTGYGYTF.

V and J are TRBV2 and TRBJ2-3, with 9 bases fitting TRBD1. This CDR3 has 15 amino acids. The junction had 9 bases not matched to a gene; V was cut back by 8 bases and J by 3 bases. Germline loops: CDR1 SNHLY, CDR2 FYNNEI. The CDR3 nucleotides read TGTGCCAGCTCCACAGGGGGCGCCGGAACAGATACGCAGTATTTT. As protein: CASSTGGAGTDTQYF.

The chain has TRBV30 and TRBJ2-7; 11 bases are a match to TRBD2. Trimming cost V 0 bases and J 3 bases; bases outside gene matches: 1. Germline V CDR1 and CDR2: GTSNPN, SVGIG (reference sequence). This CDR3 has 14 amino acids. The CDR3 loop reads CAWSVLAGDYEQYF. The CDR3 DNA reads as TGTGCCTGGAGTGTACTAGCGGGAGACTACGAGCAGTACTTC.

The chain combines TRBV29-1 with TRBJ2-3, with D unclear. With 5 bases removed from V and 2 bases from J, the gap between germline ends came to 11 bases. Germline-derived CDR1 and CDR2 are SQVTM and ANQGSEA. The CDR3 is 13 amino acids. CDR3 in DNA: TGCAGCGTTTTGCGACTGAACACAGATACGCAGTATTTT. This gives the protein CSVLRLNTDTQYF.

This clone was seen a handful of times. This chain links TRBV6-5 with TRBJ1-2; TRBD1 agrees at 7 bases. V dropped 7 bases and J dropped 7; count of bases not matched to a gene: 9. Germline values: CDR1 MNHEY, CDR2 SVGAGI. CDR3 length: 13 residues. The CDR3 coding sequence is TGTGCCAGCATGAACAGGGGAAGTAGTGGCTACACCTTC. This sequence encodes CASMNRGSSGYTF.

The chain has TRBV12-5 and TRBJ2-1; 9 nucleotides line up with TRBD2. The CDR3 totals 17 residues. Germline CDR1 reads LGHNT; CDR2 reads FRNRAP. The J segment lost 5 bases and the V segment lost 1 base, leaving 9 bases of the junction unmatched. The CDR3 bases are TGTGCTAGTGGTTTGGAGGTTCGACTAGCGGTGAACAATGAGCAGTTCTTC. Translated: CASGLEVRLAVNNEQFF.

This chain links TRBV5-1 with TRBJ2-3; tentative D call: TRBD1 (6 bases). Germline lookup yields CDR1 SGHRS and CDR2 YFSETQ. There are 16 residues in the CDR3. Trimming stripped 4 bases from V and 0 bases from J, with 15 bases between. This CDR3 reads CASSLRGGRSTDTQYF. CDR3 coding DNA: TGCGCCAGCAGCCTCAGGGGCGGAAGGAGCACAGATACGCAGTATTTT.

The chain employs TRBV6-5 and TRBJ1-1; D perhaps matches TRBD1 (6 bases). Germline loops: CDR1 MNHEY, CDR2 SVGAGI. The CDR3 has 14 amino acids. V lost 6 bases and J 6 bases, leaving 17 bases between the germline ends. This CDR3 reads CASSPRGSGAEAFF. CDR3 bases: TGTGCCAGCAGCCCCAGGGGCTCCGGCGCTGAAGCTTTCTTT.

The chain recombines TRBV5-1 with TRBJ2-3, with 7 bases aligning to TRBD1. The CDR3 is 15 residues long. The V gene end was trimmed by 10 bases and the J gene end by 1 base; junction bases not matched to a gene: 12. The germline V gene encodes CDR1 SGHRS and CDR2 YFSETQ. CDR3 bases: TGCGCCTCCCGGGCCGGGACAGCGGGCACAGATACGCAGTATTTT. It encodes CASRAGTAGTDTQYF.

This clone has more than one count but fewer than ten. The V gene is TRBV4-2, the J gene TRBJ2-7; 7 bases are a match to TRBD2. The germline V gene has CDR1 LGHNA and CDR2 YNFKEQ. V shed 1 base and J 0 bases; nucleotides not matched to a gene: 3. The CDR3 runs to 15 residues. The CDR3, as DNA: TGTGCCAGCAGCCAAGGGCTAGCGGCCTCCTACGAGCAGTACTTC. Translated: CASSQGLAASYEQYF.

The chain is built from TRBV20-1 and TRBJ1-2; tentative D call: TRBD1 (5 bases). This CDR3 region has 14 residues. V was shortened by 3 bases and J by 4 bases, with 15 bases between the two germline ends. The V gene's germline CDR1 is DFQATT and CDR2 SNEGSKA (reference sequence). CDR3 nucleotides: TGCAGTGCTAGTCGGAGGGGCTCCGGCTATGGCTACACCTTC. Protein product: CSASRRGSGYGYTF.

The chain joins TRBV2 to TRBJ2-5; 11 bases map to TRBD2. Germline V gene sequence: CDR1 SNHLY, CDR2 FYNNEI. Trimming cost V 2 bases and J 5 bases; bases outside gene matches: 4. The CDR3 totals 15 residues. The CDR3 bases are TGTGCCAGCAGTGAACTAGCGGGGGGCAAGGAGACCCAGTACTTC. This gives the protein CASSELAGGKETQYF.

J is TRBJ2-3 and V is TRBV4-2; D may be TRBD2 (5 bases). CDR3 size: 14 residues. Germline CDR1 reads LGHNA; CDR2 reads YNFKEQ. V gave up 1 base and J gave up 2 bases, with 7 bases separating them. The CDR3 here is CASSQADSTDTQYF. CDR3 DNA sequence: TGTGCCAGCAGCCAAGCGGACTCCACAGATACGCAGTATTTT.

The chain combines TRBV9 with TRBJ2-2, with 8 bases lining up with TRBD2. The CDR3 runs 19 residues. V lost 0 bases to trimming and J lost 4 bases; unmatched junction nucleotides: 14. Germline V CDR1 and CDR2: SGDLS, YYNGEE. CDR3 protein: CASSVGVAGGRGSTGELFF. For the CDR3, the DNA is TGTGCCAGCAGCGTAGGGGTCGCGGGAGGAAGGGGGAGCACCGGGGAGCTGTTTTTT.

The chain links TRBV19 to TRBJ1-2; D remains ambiguous. The V gene lost 1 base and the J gene lost 4 bases, with 10 bases spanning the gap. Germline assignment: CDR1 LNHDA and CDR2 SQIVND (reference sequence). The CDR3 consists of 14 residues. The CDR3 nucleotides read TGTGCCAGTAGTATAGCCGCGGTCGGCTATGGCTACACCTTC. Its translation is CASSIAAVGYGYTF.